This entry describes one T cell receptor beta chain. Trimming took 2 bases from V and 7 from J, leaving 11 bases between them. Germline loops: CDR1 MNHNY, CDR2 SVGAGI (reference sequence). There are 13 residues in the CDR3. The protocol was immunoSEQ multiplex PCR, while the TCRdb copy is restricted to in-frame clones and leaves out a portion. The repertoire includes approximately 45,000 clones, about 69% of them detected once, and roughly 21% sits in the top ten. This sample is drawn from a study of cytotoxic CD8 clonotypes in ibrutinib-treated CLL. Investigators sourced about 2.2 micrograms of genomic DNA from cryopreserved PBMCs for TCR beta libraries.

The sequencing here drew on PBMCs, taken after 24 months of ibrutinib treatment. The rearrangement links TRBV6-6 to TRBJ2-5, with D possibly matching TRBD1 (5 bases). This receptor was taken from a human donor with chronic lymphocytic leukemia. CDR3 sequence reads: CASSYGASGTQYF. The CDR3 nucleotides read TGTGCCAGCAGTTACGGGGCTTCGGGGACCCAGTACTTC.